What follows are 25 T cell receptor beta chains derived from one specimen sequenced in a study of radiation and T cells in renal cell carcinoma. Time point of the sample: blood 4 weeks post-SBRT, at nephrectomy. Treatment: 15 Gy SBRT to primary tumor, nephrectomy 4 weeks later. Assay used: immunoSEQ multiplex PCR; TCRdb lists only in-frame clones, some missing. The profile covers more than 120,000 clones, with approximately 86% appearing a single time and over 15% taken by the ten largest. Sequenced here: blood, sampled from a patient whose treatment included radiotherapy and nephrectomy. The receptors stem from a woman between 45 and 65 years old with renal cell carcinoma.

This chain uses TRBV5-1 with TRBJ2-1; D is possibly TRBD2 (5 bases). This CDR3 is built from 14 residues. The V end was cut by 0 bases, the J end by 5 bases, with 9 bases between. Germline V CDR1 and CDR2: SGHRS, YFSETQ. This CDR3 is CASSLAPSNNEQFF. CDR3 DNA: TGCGCCAGCAGCTTGGCCCCTAGCAACAATGAGCAGTTCTTC.

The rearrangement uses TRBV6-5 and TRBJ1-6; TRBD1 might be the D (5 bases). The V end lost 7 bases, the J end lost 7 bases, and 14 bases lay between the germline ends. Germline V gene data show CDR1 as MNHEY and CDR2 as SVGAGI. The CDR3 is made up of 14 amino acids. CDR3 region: CASKFGGINSPLHF. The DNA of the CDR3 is TGTGCCAGCAAGTTCGGGGGAATCAATTCACCCCTCCACTTT.

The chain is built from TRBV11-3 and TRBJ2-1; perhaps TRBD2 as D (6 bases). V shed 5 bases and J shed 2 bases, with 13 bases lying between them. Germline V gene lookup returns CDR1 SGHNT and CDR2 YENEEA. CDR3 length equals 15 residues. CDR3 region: CASSRQAGPYNEQFF. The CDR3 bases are TGTGCCAGCAGCCGTCAGGCGGGACCCTACAATGAGCAGTTCTTC.

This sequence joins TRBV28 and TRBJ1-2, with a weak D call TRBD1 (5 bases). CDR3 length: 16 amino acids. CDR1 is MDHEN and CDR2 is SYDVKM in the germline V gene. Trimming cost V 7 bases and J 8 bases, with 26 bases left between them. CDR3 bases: TGTGCCAGCACCCCCGAGGTAGGCAGGCCTTGGGGGGGCTACACCTTC. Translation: CASTPEVGRPWGGYTF.

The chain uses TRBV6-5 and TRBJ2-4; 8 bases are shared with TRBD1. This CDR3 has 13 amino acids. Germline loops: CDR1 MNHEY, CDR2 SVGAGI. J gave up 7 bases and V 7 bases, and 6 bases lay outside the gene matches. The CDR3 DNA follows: TGTGCCAGCACCCGACAGGGGACCAACATTCAGTACTTC. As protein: CASTRQGTNIQYF.

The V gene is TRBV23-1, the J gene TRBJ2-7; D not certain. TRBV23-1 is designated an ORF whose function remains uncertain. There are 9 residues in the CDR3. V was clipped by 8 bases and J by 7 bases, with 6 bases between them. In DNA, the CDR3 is TGCGCCAGCCCGAGGGAGCAGTACTTC. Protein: CASPREQYF.

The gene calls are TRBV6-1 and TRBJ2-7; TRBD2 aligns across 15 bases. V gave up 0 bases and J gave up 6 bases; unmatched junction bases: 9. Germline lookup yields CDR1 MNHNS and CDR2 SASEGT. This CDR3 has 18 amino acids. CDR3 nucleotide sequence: TGTGCCAGCAGTGAAGCCTTCAGGACTAGCGGGAGGGCAGCCGAGCAGTACTTC. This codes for CASSEAFRTSGRAAEQYF.

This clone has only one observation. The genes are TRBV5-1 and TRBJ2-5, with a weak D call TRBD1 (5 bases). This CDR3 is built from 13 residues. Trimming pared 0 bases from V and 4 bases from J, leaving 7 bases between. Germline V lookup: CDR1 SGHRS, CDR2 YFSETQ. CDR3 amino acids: CASSLEDRETQYF. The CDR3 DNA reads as TGCGCCAGCAGCTTGGAAGACAGAGAGACCCAGTACTTC.

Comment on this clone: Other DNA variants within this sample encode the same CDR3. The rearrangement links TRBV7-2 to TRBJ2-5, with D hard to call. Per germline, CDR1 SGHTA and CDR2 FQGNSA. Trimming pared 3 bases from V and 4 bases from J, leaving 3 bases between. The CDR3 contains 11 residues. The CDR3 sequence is CASSFGETQYF. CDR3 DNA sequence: TGTGCCAGCAGCTTTGGAGAGACCCAGTACTTC. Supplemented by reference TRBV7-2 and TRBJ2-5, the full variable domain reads GAGVSQSPSNKVTEKGKDVELRCDPISGHTALYWYRQSLGQGLEFLIYFQGNSAPDKSGLPSDRFSAERTGGSVSTLTIQRTQQEDSAVYLCASSFGETQYFGPGTRLLVL.

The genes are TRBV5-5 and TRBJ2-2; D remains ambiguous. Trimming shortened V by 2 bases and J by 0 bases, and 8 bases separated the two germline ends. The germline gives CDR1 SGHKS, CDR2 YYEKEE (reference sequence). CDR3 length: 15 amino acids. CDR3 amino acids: CASSLSSTNTGELFF. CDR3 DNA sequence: TGTGCCAGCAGCTTATCCAGCACGAACACCGGGGAGCTGTTTTTT.

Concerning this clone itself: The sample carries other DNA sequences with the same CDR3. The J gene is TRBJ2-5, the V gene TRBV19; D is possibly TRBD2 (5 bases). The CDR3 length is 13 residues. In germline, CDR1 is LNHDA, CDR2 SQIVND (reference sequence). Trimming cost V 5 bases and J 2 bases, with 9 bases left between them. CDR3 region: CASSRGLQETQYF. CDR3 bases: TGTGCCAGTAGTCGCGGGTTACAAGAGACCCAGTACTTC.

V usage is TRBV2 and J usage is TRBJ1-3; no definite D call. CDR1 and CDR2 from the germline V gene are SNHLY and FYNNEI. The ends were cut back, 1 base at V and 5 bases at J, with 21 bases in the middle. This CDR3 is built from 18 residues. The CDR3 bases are TGTGCCAGCAGTGAAGAGGGTCCGGGATTAGGAGCGCGAAACACCATATATTTT. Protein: CASSEEGPGLGARNTIYF.

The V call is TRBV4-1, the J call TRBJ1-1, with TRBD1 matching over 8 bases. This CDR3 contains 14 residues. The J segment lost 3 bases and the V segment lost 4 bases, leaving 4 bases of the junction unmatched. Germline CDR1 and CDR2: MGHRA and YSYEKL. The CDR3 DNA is TGCGCCAGCAGCCGCTTGACAGGGGACACTGAAGCTTTCTTT. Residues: CASSRLTGDTEAFF.

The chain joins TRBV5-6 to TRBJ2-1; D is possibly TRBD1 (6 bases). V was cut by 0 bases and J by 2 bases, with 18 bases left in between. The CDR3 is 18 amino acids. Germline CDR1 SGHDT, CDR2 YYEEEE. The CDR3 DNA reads TGTGCCAGCAGCTTGGGGGCCGTAGGTCGGACAGCCTACAATGAGCAGTTCTTC. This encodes CASSLGAVGRTAYNEQFF.

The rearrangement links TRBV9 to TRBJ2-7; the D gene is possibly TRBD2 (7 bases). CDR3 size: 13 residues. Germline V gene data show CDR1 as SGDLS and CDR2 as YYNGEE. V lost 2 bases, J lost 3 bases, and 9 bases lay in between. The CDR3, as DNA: TGTGCCAGCAGCGTCGGGGGGCTCTACGAGCAGTACTTC. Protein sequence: CASSVGGLYEQYF.

In nucleotides, the CDR3 is TGTGCCAGCAGCCCGGGCCGACTGGAGCAGTACTTC. This translates into CASSPGRLEQYF. The rearrangement links TRBV6-5 to TRBJ2-7, with D hard to call. Trimming left V 6 bases short and J 7 bases short, with 13 bases between. Germline CDR1 is MNHEY and CDR2 is SVGAGI. The length of the CDR3 is 12 residues.

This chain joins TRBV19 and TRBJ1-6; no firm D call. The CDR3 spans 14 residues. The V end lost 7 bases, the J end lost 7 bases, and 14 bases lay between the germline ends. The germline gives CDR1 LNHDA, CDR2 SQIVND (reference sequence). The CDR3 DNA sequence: TGTGCCAGTACCATCGGGTCATTAAATTCACCCCTCCACTTT. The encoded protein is CASTIGSLNSPLHF.

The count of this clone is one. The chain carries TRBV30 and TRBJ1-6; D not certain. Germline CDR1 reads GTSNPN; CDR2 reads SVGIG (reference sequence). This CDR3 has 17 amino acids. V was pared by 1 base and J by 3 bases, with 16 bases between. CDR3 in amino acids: CAWSGDPAINYNSPLHF. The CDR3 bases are TGTGCCTGGAGTGGAGATCCAGCAATCAACTATAATTCACCCCTCCACTTT.

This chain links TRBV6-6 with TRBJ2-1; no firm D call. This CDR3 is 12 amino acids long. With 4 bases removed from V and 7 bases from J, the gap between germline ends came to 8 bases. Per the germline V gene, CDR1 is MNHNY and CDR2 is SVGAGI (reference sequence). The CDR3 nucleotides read TGTGCCAGCAGTTCGGTAGGGAATGAGCAGTTCTTC. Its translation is CASSSVGNEQFF.

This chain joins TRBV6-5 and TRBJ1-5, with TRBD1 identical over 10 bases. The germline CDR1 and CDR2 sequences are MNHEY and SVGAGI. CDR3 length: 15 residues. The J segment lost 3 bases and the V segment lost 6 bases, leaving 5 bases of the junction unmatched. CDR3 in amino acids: CASRPGTGDNQPQHF. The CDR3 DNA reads TGTGCCAGCAGACCAGGGACAGGGGACAATCAGCCCCAGCATTTT.

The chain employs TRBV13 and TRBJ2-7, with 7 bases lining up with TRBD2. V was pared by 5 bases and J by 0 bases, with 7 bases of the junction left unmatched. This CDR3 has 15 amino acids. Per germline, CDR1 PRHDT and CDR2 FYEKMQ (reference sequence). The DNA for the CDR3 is TGTGCCAGCAGCCACAACCGCGGGAGCTCCTACGAGCAGTACTTC. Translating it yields CASSHNRGSSYEQYF. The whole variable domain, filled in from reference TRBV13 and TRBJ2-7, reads AAGVIQSPRHLIKEKRETATLKCYPIPRHDTVYWYQQGPGQDPQFLISFYEKMQSDKGSIPDRFSAQQFSDYHSELNMSSLELGDSALYFCASSHNRGSSYEQYFGPGTRLTVT.

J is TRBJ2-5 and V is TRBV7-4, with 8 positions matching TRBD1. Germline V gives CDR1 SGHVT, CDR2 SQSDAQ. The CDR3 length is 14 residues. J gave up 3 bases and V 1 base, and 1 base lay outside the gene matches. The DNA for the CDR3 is TGTGCCAGCAGCTTAGAACAGGGGGAAGAGACCCAGTACTTC. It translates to CASSLEQGEETQYF.

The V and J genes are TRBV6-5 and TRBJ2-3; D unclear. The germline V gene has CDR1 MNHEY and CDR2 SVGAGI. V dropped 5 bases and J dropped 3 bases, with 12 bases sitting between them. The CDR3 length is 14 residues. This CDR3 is CASSGETSTDTQYF. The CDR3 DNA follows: TGTGCCAGCAGTGGTGAGACCAGTACAGATACGCAGTATTTT.

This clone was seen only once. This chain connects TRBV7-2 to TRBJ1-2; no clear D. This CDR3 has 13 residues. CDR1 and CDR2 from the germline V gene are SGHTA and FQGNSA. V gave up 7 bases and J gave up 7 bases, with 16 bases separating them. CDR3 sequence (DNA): TGTGCCAGCACTCTGGAGGGTCTAGGTGGCTACACCTTC. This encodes CASTLEGLGGYTF.

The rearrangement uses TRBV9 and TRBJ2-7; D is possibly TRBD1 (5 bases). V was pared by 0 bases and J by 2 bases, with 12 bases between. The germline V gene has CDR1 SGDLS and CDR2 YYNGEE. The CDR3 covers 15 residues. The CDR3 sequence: CASSVGSGLTYEQYF. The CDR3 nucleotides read TGTGCCAGCAGCGTAGGTTCAGGGCTTACCTACGAGCAGTACTTC.